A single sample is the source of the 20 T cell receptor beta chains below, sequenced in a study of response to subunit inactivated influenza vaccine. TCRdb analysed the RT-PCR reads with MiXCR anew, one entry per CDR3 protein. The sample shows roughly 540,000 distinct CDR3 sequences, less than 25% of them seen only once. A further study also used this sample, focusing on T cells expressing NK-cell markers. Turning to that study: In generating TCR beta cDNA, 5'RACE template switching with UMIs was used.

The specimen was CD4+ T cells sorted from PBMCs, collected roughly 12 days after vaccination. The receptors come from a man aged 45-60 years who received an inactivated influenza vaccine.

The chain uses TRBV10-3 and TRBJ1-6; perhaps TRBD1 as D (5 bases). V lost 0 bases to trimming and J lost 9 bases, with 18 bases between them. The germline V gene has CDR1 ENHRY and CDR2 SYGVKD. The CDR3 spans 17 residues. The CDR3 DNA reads TGTGCCATCAGTGAGTCGTTACGCGGGACGCGAGGTTCACCCCTCCACTTT. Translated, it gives CAISESLRGTRGSPLHF.

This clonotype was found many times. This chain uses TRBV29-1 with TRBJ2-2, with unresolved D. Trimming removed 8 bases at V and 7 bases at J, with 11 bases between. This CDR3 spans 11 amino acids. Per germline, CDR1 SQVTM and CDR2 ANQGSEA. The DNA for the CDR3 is TGCAGCTTTCAGACCGGCGGGGAGCTGTTTTTT. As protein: CSFQTGGELFF.

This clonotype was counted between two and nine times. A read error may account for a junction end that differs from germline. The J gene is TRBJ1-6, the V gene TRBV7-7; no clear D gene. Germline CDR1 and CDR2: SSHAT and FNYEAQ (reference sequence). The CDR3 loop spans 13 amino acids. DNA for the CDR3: TGTGCTAGCAGCTTAGCGTGGGATTCACCCCTCCACTTT. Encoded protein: CASSLAWDSPLHF.

CDR3 region: CASSPLRGVTEAFF. The CDR3 nucleotides read TGTGCCAGCAGCCCTCTGAGGGGCGTAACTGAAGCTTTCTTT. The chain employs TRBV6-1 and TRBJ1-1; D is possibly TRBD1 (5 bases). Trimming took 6 bases from V and 5 from J, leaving 16 bases between them. Germline CDR1 reads MNHNS; CDR2 reads SASEGT. The CDR3 length is 14 residues.

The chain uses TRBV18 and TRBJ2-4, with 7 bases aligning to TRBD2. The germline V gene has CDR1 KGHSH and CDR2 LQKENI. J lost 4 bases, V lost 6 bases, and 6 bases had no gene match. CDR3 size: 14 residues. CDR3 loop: CASSNGRLKNIQYF. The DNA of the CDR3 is TGTGCCAGCTCCAACGGGAGGCTTAAAAACATTCAGTACTTC.

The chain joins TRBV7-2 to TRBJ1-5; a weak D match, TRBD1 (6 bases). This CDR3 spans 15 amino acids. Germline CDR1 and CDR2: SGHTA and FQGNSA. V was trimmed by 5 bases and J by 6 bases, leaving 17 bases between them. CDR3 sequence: CASSGGSGVSQPQHF. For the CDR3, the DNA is TGTGCCAGCAGCGGGGGCTCGGGCGTGAGTCAGCCCCAGCATTTT.

CDR3 DNA: TGCGCCAGCAGCTTGGCACTAAGCAGGGAGAACACTGAAGCTTTCTTT. It is translated as CASSLALSRENTEAFF. The chain employs TRBV5-1 and TRBJ1-1; D possibly corresponds to TRBD1 (5 bases). The CDR3 contains 16 residues. The germline V and J ends were trimmed by 0 bases and 1 base, with 13 bases remaining between them. Germline CDR1 and CDR2: SGHRS and YFSETQ.

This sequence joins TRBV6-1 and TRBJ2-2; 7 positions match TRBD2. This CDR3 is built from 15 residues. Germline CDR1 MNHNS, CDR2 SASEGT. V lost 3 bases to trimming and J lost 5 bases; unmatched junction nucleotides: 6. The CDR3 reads CASSEWEGLTGELFF. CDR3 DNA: TGTGCCAGCAGTGAGTGGGAGGGCCTTACCGGGGAGCTGTTTTTT.

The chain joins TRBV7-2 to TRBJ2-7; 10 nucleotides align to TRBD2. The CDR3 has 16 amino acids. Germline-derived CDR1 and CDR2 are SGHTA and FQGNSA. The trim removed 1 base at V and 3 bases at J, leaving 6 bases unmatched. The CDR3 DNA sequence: TGTGCCAGCAGCTTAGGGGTGACTAGCGGGCTCTACGAGCAGTACTTC. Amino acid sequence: CASSLGVTSGLYEQYF.

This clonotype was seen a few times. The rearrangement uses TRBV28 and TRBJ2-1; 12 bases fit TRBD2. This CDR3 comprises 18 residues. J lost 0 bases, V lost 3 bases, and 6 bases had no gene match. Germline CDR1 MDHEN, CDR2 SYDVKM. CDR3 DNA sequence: TGTGCCAGCAGTTTCGGACTAGCGGGACTACGCTCCTACAATGAGCAGTTCTTC. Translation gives CASSFGLAGLRSYNEQFF. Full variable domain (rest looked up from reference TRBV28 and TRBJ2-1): DVKVTQSSRYLVKRTGEKVFLECVQDMDHENMFWYRQDPGLGLRLIYFSYDVKMKEKGDIPEGYSVSREKKERFSLILESASTNQTSMYLCASSFGLAGLRSYNEQFFGPGTRLTVL.

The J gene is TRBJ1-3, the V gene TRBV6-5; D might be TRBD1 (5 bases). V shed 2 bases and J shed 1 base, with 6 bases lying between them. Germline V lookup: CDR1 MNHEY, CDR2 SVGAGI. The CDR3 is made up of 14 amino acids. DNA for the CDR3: TGTGCCAGCAGTTACGGGACTTCTGGAAACACCATATATTTT. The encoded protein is CASSYGTSGNTIYF.

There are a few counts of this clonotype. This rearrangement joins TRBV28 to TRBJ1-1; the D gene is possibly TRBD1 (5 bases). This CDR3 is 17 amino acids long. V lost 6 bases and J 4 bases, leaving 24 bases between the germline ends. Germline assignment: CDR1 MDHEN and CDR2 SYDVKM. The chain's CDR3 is CASSPGRGKPQATEAFF. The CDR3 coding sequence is TGTGCCAGCAGCCCGGGGAGGGGAAAGCCTCAAGCCACTGAAGCTTTCTTT.

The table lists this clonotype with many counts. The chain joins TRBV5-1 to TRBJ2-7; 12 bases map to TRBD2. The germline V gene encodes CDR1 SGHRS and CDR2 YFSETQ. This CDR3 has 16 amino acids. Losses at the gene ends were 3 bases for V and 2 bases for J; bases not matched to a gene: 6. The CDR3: CASSSGTSGSAYEQYF. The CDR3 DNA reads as TGCGCCAGCAGCTCCGGGACTAGCGGGTCCGCCTACGAGCAGTACTTC. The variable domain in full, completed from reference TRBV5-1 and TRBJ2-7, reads KAGVTQTPRYLIKTRGQQVTLSCSPISGHRSVSWYQQTPGQGLQFLFEYFSETQRNKGNFPGRFSGRQFSNSRSEMNVSTLELGDSALYLCASSSGTSGSAYEQYFGPGTRLTVT.

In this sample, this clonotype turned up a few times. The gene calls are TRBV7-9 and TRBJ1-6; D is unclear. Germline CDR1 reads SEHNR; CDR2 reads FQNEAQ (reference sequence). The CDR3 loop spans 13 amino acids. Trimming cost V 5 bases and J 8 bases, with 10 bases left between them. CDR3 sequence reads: CASSRLLDSPLHF. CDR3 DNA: TGTGCCAGCAGCAGACTTCTGGATTCACCCCTCCACTTT.

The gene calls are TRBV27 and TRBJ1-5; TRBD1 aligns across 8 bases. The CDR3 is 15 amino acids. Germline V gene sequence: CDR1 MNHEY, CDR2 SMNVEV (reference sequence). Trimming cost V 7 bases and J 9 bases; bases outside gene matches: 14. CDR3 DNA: TGTGCCAGCAAAAGTTCGAGGACAGGGATCGGGCCCCAGCATTTT. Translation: CASKSSRTGIGPQHF.

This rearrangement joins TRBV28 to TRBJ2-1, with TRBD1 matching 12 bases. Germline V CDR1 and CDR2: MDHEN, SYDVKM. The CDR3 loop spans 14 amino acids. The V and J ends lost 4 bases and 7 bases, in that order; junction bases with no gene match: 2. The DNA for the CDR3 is TGTGCCAGCAGTTGGGGACAGGGGGCGAATGAGCAGTTCTTC. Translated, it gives CASSWGQGANEQFF.

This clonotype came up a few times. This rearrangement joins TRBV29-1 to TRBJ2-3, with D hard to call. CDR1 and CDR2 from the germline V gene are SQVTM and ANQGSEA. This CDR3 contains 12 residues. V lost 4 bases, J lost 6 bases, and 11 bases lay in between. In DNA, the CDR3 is TGCAGCGTTGGGGCTAATTTGGATACGCAGTATTTT. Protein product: CSVGANLDTQYF.

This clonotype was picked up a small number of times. CDR3 DNA sequence: TGTGCCAGCAGTTACCAAACGGGACTAGCGGGAGGGCCGAGCTCCTACAATGAGCAGTTCTTC. The encoded protein is CASSYQTGLAGGPSSYNEQFF. The gene calls are TRBV6-2 or TRBV6-3 and TRBJ2-1; 16 bases line up with TRBD2. The CDR3 sequence is 21 residues long. V trimming: 2 bases; J trimming: 0 bases; junction bases outside the gene matches: 10. The germline gives CDR1 MNHEY, CDR2 SVGEGT.

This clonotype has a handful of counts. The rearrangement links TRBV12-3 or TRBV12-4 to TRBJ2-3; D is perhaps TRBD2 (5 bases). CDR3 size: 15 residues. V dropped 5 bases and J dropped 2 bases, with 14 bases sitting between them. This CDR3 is CASSRKDSPTDTQYF. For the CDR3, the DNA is TGTGCCAGCAGTCGAAAGGACTCTCCCACAGATACGCAGTATTTT.

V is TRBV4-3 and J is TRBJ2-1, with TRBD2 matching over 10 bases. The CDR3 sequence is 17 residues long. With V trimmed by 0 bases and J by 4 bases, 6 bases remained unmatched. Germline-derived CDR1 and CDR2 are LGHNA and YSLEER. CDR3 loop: CASSQDPAGGPYNEQFF. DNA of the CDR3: TGCGCCAGCAGCCAAGACCCAGCGGGAGGGCCATACAATGAGCAGTTCTTC.